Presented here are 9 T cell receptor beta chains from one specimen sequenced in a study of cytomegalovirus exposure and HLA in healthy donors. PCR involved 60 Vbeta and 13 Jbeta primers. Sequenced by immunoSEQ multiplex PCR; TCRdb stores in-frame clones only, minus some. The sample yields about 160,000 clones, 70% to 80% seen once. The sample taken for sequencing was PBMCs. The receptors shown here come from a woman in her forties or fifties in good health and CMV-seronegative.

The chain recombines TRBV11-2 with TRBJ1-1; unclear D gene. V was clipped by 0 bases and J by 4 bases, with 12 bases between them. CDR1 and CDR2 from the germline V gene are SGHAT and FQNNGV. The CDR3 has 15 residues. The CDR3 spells CASSLEGRGSTEAFF. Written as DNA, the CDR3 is TGTGCCAGCAGCTTAGAGGGTAGAGGGAGCACTGAAGCTTTCTTT.

The CDR3 DNA reads as TGTGCCAGCACCCCTGGGGGCCTTCGCACAGATACGCAGTATTTT. Its protein product is CASTPGGLRTDTQYF. The chain carries TRBV28 and TRBJ2-3; D is perhaps TRBD1 (6 bases). The CDR3 has 15 amino acids. V gave up 7 bases and J gave up 1 base, with 15 bases separating them. The germline CDR1 and CDR2 sequences are MDHEN and SYDVKM.

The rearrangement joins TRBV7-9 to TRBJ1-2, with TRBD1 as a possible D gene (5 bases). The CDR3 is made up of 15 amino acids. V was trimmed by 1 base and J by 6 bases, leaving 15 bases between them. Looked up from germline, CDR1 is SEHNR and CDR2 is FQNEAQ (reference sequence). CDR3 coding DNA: TGTGCCAGCAGCTTAGACGGGGGGATCCGTGATGGCTACACCTTC. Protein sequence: CASSLDGGIRDGYTF.

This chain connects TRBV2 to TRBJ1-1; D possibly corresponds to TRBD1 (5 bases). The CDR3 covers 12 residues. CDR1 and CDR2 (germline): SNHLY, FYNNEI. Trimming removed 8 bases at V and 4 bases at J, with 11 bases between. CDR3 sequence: CASRQRATEAFF. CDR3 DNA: TGTGCCAGCCGACAGCGGGCCACTGAAGCTTTCTTT.

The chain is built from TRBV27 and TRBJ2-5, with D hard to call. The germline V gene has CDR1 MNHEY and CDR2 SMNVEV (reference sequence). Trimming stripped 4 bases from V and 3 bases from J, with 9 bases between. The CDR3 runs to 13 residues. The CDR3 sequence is CASSSRRKETQYF. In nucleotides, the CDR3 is TGTGCCAGCAGTTCCCGTCGTAAAGAGACCCAGTACTTC.

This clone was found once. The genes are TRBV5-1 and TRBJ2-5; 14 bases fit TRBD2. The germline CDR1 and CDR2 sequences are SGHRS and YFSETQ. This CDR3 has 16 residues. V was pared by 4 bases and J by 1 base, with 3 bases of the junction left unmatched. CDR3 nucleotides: TGCGCCAGCAGCCCGGGACTAGCGGGAGCCCAAGAGACCCAGTACTTC. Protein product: CASSPGLAGAQETQYF.

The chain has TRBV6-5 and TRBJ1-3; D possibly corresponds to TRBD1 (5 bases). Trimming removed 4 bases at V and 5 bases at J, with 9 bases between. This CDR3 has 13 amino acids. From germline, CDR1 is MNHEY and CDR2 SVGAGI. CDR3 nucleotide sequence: TGTGCCAGCAGTTCAGGGCAGCGAAACACCATATATTTT. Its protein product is CASSSGQRNTIYF.

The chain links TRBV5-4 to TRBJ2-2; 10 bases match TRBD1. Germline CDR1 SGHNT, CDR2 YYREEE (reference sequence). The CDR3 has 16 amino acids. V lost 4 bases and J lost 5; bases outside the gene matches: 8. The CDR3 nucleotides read TGTGCCAGCAGCCCCCGGGACAGGGGTTATACCGGGGAGCTGTTTTTT. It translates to CASSPRDRGYTGELFF. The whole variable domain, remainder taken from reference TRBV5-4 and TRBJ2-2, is ETGVTQSPTHLIKTRGQQVTLRCSSQSGHNTVSWYQQALGQGPQFIFQYYREEENGRGNFPPRFSGLQFPNYSSELNVNALELDDSALYLCASSPRDRGYTGELFFGEGSRLTVL.

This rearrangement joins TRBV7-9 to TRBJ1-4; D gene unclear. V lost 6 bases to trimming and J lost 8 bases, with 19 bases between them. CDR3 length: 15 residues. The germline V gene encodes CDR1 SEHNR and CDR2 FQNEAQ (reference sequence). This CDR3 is CASRPKSREGEKLFF. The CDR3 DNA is TGTGCCAGCAGACCCAAATCCCGGGAAGGAGAAAAACTGTTTTTT.